This T cell receptor beta chain derives from a study of cytomegalovirus exposure and HLA in healthy donors. Broader study findings: An analysis that was carried out later associated some 17,000 TCR beta sequences with HLA alleles at 0.05 false discovery rate.

As concerns this clone: Its target is not known.

With 7 bases clipped from V and 5 bases from J, the junction kept 11 bases outside the gene matches. CDR3 length: 15 amino acids. Germline assignment: CDR1 SGDLS and CDR2 YYNGEE. Nominally healthy donors provided the samples, though records likely missed some immune exposures. PCR primers comprised 60 Vbeta and 13 Jbeta primers. TCRdb keeps only in-frame clones here, not all; method: immunoSEQ multiplex PCR. Among fewer than 200,000 clones listed, 80% to 90% were seen once. Sequencing used PBMCs. This clonotype was obtained from a middle-aged man in good health and CMV-seropositive. The V gene is TRBV9, the J gene TRBJ2-7; 11 nucleotides line up with TRBD2. CDR3 DNA sequence: TGTGCCAGCGGAAAGGCTAGCGGGAGGAGTGACGAGCAGTACTTC. Its translation: CASGKASGRSDEQYF.